This T cell receptor beta chain was sequenced in a study of blood T cell repertoires in COVID-19. Whole-study context: T cells, B-cell-depleted T cells, or PBMCs provided the cDNA or gDNA that served as material.

The cohort comprised adults aged about 18 to 90 years residing in under 25 US areas. Cohorts were assigned according to the clinical history that participants reported. Original data processing: The authors estimated nucleated cell counts from reference gene primer amplification. Measured with immunoSEQ multiplex PCR; TCRdb has only the in-frame clones, and not every one. V and J calls plus clone size are reproduced from that table; the DNA served to infer D and trimming. Of around 200,000 clones listed, more than 80% were seen once; the top ten hold 6.2%. The sequence came from a man aged 35 to 55 who had recovered from COVID-19. The sequencing sample was made of PBMCs or T cells enriched from blood (not recorded which).

As DNA, the CDR3 is TGTGCCAGCTCACCCTCGACAGGGCCTTCCAATCAGCCCCAGCATTTT. Protein: CASSPSTGPSNQPQHF. The J gene is TRBJ1-5, the V gene TRBV18; TRBD1 aligns across 7 bases. V lost 3 bases to trimming and J lost 3 bases; unmatched junction nucleotides: 8. CDR1 is KGHSH and CDR2 is LQKENI in the germline V gene. This CDR3 comprises 16 residues.